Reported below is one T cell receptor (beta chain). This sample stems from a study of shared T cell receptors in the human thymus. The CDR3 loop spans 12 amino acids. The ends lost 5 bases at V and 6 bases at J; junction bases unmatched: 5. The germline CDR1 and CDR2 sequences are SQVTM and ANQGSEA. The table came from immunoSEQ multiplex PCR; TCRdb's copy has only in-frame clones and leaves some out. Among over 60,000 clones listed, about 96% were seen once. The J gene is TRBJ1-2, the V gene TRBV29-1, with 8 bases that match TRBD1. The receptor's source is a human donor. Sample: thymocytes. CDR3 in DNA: TGCAGCGTTTCTACAGGGGGAAATGGCTACACCTTC. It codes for CSVSTGGNGYTF.